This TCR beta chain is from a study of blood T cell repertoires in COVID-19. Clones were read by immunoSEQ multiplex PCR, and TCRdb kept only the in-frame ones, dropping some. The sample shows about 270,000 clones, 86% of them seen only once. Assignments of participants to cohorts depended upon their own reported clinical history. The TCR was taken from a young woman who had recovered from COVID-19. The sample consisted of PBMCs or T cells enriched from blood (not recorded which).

This CDR3 reads CASSPHRGGSPLHF. The DNA for the CDR3 is TGTGCCAGCAGCCCACACAGGGGAGGTTCACCCCTCCACTTT. This sequence joins TRBV7-2 and TRBJ1-6; 7 bases fit TRBD1. V dropped 5 bases and J dropped 9; count of bases not matched to a gene: 7. The germline CDR1 and CDR2 sequences are SGHTA and FQGNSA. The CDR3 runs 14 residues.